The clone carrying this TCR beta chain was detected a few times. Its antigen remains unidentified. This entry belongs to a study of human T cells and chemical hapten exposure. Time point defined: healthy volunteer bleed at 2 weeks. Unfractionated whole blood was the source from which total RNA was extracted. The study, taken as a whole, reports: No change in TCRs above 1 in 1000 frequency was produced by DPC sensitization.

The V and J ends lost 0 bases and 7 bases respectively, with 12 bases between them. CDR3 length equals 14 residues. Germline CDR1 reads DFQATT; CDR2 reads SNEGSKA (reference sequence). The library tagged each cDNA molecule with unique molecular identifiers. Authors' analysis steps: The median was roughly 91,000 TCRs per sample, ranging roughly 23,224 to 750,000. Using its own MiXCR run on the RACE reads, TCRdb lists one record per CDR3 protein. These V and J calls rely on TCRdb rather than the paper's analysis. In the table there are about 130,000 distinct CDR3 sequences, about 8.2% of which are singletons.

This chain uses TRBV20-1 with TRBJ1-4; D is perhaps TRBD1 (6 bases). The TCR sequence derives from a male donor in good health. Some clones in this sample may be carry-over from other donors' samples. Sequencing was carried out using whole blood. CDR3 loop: CSAREGAGGEKLFF. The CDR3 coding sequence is TGCAGTGCTAGAGAGGGGGCCGGGGGTGAAAAACTGTTTTTT.